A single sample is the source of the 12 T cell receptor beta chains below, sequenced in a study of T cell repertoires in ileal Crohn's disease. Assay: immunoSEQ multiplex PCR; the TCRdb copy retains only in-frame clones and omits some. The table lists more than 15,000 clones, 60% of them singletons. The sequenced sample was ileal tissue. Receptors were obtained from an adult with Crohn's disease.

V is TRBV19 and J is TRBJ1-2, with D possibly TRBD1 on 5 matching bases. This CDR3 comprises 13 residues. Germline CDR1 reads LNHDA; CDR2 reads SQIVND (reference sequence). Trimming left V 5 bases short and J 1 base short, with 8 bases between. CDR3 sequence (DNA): TGTGCCAGTAGTTTCGACAGTAACTATGGCTACACCTTC. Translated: CASSFDSNYGYTF.

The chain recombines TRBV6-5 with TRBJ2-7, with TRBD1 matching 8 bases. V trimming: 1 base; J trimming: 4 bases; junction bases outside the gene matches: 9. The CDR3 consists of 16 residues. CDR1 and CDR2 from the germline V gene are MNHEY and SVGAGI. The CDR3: CASSYLPGTGGYEQYF. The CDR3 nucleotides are TGTGCCAGCAGTTACTTACCCGGGACAGGAGGTTACGAGCAGTACTTC.

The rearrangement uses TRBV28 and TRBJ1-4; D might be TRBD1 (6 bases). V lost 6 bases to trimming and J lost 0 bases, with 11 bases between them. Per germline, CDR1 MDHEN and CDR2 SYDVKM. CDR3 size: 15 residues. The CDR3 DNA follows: TGTGCCAGCAGGCAATCAGGGGCAACTAATGAAAAACTGTTTTTT. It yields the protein CASRQSGATNEKLFF. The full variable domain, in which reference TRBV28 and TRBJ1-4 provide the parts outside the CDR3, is DVKVTQSSRYLVKRTGEKVFLECVQDMDHENMFWYRQDPGLGLRLIYFSYDVKMKEKGDIPEGYSVSREKKERFSLILESASTNQTSMYLCASRQSGATNEKLFFGSGTQLSVL.

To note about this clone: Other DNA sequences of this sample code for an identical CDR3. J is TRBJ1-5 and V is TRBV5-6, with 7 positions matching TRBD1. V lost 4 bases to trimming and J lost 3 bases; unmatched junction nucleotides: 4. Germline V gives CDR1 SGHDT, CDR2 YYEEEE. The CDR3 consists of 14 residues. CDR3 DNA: TGTGCCAGCAGCAGAGGGACAGACAATCAGCCCCAGCATTTT. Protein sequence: CASSRGTDNQPQHF.

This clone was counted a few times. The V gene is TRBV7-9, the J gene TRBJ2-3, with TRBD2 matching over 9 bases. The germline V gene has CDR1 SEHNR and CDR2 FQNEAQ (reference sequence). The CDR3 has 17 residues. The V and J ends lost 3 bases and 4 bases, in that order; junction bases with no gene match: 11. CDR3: CASSFLMPSGKADTQYF. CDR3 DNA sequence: TGTGCCAGCAGCTTCCTGATGCCTAGCGGGAAAGCAGATACGCAGTATTTT. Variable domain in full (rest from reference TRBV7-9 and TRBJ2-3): DTGVSQNPRHKITKRGQNVTFRCDPISEHNRLYWYRQTLGQGPEFLTYFQNEAQLEKSRLLSDRFSAERPKGSFSTLEIQRTEQGDSAMYLCASSFLMPSGKADTQYFGPGTRLTVL.

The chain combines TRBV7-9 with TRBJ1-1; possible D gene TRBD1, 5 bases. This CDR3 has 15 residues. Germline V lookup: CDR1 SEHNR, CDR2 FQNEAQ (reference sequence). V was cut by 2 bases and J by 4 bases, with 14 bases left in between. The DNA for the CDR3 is TGTGCCAGCAGCTTAAGGGCAGGGATAGGCACTGAAGCTTTCTTT. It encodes CASSLRAGIGTEAFF.

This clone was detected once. The CDR3 DNA reads as TGTGCCAGCTCATCCCTAGAACGCGGTACCTACGAGCAGTACTTC. It codes for CASSSLERGTYEQYF. The chain uses TRBV18 and TRBJ2-7; D not resolved. The germline CDR1 and CDR2 sequences are KGHSH and LQKENI. Between the trimmed V and J ends, which lost 5 bases and 2 bases, there was a span of 16 bases. This CDR3 spans 15 amino acids.

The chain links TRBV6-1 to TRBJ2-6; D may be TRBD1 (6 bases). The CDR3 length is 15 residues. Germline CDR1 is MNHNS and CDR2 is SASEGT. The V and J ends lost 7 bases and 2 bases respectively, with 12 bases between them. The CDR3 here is CASTLEGAGANVLTF. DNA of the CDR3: TGTGCCAGCACCCTCGAGGGGGCTGGGGCCAACGTCCTGACTTTC.

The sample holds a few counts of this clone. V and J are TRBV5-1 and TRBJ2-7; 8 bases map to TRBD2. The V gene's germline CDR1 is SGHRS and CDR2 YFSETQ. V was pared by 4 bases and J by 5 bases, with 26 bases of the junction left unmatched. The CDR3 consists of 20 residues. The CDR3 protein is CASSGIPGLEFRRGPHEQYF. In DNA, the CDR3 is TGCGCCAGCAGCGGAATACCGGGACTAGAGTTCAGAAGAGGGCCCCACGAGCAGTACTTC. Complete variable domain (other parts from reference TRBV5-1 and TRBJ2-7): KAGVTQTPRYLIKTRGQQVTLSCSPISGHRSVSWYQQTPGQGLQFLFEYFSETQRNKGNFPGRFSGRQFSNSRSEMNVSTLELGDSALYLCASSGIPGLEFRRGPHEQYFGPGTRLTVT.

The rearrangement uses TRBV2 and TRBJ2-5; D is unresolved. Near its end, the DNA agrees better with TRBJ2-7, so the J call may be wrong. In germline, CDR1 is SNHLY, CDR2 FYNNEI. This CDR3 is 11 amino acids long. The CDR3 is CASSFAYEQYF. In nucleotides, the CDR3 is TGTGCCAGCAGTTTCGCGTACGAGCAGTACTTC.

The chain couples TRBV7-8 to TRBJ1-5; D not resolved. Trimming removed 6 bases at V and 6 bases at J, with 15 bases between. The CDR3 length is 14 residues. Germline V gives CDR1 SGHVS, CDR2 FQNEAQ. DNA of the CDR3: TGTGCCAGCAGGTTACAGCCGGGGAGTCAGCCCCAGCATTTT. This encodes CASRLQPGSQPQHF.

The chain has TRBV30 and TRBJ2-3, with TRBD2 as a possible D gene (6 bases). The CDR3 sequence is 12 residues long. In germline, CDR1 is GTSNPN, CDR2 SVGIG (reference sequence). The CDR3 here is CASGRGADTQYF. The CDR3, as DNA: TGTGCTTCGGGACGCGGGGCAGATACGCAGTATTTT.